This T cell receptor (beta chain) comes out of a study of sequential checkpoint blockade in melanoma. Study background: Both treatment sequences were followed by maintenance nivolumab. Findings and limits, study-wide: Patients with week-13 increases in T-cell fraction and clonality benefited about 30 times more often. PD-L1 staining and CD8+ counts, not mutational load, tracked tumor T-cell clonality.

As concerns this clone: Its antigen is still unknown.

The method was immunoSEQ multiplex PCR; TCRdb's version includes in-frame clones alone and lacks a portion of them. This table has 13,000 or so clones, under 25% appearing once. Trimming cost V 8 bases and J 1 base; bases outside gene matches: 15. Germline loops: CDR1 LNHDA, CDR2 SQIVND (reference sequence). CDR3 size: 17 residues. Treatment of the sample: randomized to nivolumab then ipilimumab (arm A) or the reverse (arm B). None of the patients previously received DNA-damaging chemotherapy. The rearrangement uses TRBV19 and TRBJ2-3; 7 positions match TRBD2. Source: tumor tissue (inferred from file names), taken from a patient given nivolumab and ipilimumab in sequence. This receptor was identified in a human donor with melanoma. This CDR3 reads CASAPGTTPVGTDTQYF. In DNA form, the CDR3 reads TGTGCCAGTGCCCCCGGGACTACACCGGTGGGCACAGATACGCAGTATTTT.